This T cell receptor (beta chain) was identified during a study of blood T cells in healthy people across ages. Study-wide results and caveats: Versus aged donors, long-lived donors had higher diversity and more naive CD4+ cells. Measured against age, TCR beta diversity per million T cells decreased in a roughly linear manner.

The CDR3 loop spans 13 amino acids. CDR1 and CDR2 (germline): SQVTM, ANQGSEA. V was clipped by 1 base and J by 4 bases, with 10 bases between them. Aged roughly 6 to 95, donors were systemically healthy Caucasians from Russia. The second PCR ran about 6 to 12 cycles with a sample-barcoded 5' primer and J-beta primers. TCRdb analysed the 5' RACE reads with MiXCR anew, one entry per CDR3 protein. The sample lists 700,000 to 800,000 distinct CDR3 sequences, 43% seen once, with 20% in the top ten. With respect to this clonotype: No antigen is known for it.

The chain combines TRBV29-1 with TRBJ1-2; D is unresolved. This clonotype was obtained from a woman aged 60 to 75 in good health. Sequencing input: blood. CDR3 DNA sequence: TGCAGCGTTGAAGTACCGCTCCTCTATGGCTACACCTTC. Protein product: CSVEVPLLYGYTF.